This T cell receptor beta chain was captured by sequencing in a study of human T cells and chemical hapten exposure. CDR3 length: 15 amino acids. J was trimmed by 4 bases and V by 0 bases; bases with no gene match: 7. The V gene's germline CDR1 is GTSNPN and CDR2 SVGIG (reference sequence). How the authors handled the data: Samples contained a median of roughly 93,000 TCRs, with a range of roughly 23,224 to 700,000. MiXCR was run by TCRdb on the RACE reads, yielding one entry per CDR3 protein. The V and J calls were not made by the authors but by TCRdb's processing. The sample records 74,000 or so distinct CDR3 sequences, about a tenth being singletons. Time point here: patch test 1, 2 weeks after DPC sensitization. The treatment: therapeutic diphenylcyclopropenone sensitization with weekly scalp DPC.

The chain combines TRBV30 with TRBJ1-2, with TRBD1 matching over 8 bases. The sample was whole blood, taken in connection with sensitization to the hapten diphenylcyclopropenone (DPC). This receptor was identified in a woman aged 50 to 65 with alopecia areata. Some clones in this sample may be carry-over from other donors' samples. DNA for the CDR3: TGTGCCTGGAGTGTACAGGGGGGGCGTACCTATGGCTACACCTTC. It encodes CAWSVQGGRTYGYTF.